This TCR beta chain comes out of a study of tumor-infiltrating lymphocytes in primary liver carcinoma. The study co-extracted DNA and RNA from approximately 20-30 mg of unsorted bulk tissue. The patients had histopathologically diagnosed primary liver carcinoma, and their disease was treated by surgical resection. This CDR3 spans 15 amino acids. Per the germline V gene, CDR1 is MNHNS and CDR2 is SASEGT. TCR beta cDNA was made from 400 to 500 ng total RNA with a constant-region primer. It was through three nested multiplex PCR rounds of slightly modified ARM-PCR that TCR beta libraries arose. Primers for the first two PCR rounds were TRBV1-TRBV30 forward primers and a C-beta reverse primer (approximately 9 cycles per round). TCRdb reprocessed the multiplex PCR reads with MiXCR, giving one entry per CDR3 protein. The table records around 190,000 distinct CDR3 sequences, about 85% of them present only once.

The sample comprised tumor tissue from primary liver carcinoma. The chain links TRBV6-1 to TRBJ1-2, with TRBD1 matching 8 bases. This sequence was found in a man aged 40-49 years with primary liver carcinoma and hepatitis B virus infection. The CDR3 DNA reads as TGTGTTAGCAGTTCCTACGACGGGACAGGCTATGGCTACACCTTC. Translated: CVSSSYDGTGYGYTF.